This T cell receptor (beta chain) was sequenced for a study of neurological immune-mediated disorders. The sample's time point: longitudinal time-point 1 (baseline). The sample holds many counts of this clonotype. Antigen: not known. Study-wide points: No CDR3 amino acid sequences were shared by expanded clones across subjects, suggesting private repertoires in all groups.

Trimming at V came to 0 bases and at J to 2 bases, leaving 5 bases not matched to a gene. Per the germline V gene, CDR1 is SGHTA and CDR2 is FQGNSA. The length of the CDR3 is 16 residues. The cDNA was produced through 5'RACE with 10-nucleotide random UMIs. From 15-18 subjects, over 170 million TCR-beta sequences were obtained in each sequencing run. TCRdb re-called the 5' RACE reads through MiXCR, storing one row per CDR3 protein. The sample includes tens of thousands of distinct CDR3 sequences, approximately 11% seen only once; the top ten take about 6.6%. Input material: PBMCs. The V and J genes are TRBV7-2 and TRBJ2-3; TRBD2 aligns across 7 bases. This TCR derives from a male donor with HTLV-1-associated myelopathy (HAM/TSP). The CDR3 bases are TGTGCCAGCAGCTTAGCTCTAGCGGAGGACACAGATACGCAGTATTTT. It specifies CASSLALAEDTDTQYF.